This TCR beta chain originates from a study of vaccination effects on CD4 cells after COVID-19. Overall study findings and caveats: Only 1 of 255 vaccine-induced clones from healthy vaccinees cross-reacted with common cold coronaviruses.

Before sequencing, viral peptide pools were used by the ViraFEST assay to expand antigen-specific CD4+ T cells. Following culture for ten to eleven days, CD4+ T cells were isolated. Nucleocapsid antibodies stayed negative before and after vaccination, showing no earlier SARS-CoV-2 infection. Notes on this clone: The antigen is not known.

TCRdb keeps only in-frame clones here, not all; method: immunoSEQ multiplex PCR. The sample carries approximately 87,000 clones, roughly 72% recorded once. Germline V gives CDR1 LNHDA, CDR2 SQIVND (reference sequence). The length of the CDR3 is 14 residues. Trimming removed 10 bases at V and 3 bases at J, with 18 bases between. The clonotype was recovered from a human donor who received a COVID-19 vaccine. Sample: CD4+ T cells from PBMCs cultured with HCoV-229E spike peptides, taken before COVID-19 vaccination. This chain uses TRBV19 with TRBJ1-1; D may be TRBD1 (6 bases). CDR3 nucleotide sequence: TGTGCCACCAACAGGGTAGGATCAGACACTGAAGCTTTCTTT. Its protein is CATNRVGSDTEAFF. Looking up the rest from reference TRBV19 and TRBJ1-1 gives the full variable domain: DGGITQSPKYLFRKEGQNVTLSCEQNLNHDAMYWYRQDPGQGLRLIYYSQIVNDFQKGDIAEGYSVSREKKESFPLTVTSAQKNPTAFYLCATNRVGSDTEAFFGQGTRLTVV.